A selection of T cell receptor beta chains follows, all from one sample in a study of glioma-infiltrating T cells after dendritic cell vaccination. Assay used: immunoSEQ multiplex PCR; TCRdb lists only in-frame clones, some missing. The sample lists fewer than 65,000 clones; 75% to 90% were seen once. The source material was blood, sampled after dendritic cell vaccination. The receptors come from a human donor with glioblastoma. Both conserved end residues are part of each CDR3. D genes are given only for firm matches. Part of the rows lack a size; the others show once, few, many or a class for expanded clones.

d_gene: NA
j_gene: TRBJ2-5
abundance: NA
len: 14
v_gene: TRBV5-1
CDR3nt: TGCGCCAGCAGCTTGGGACTTATCCAAGAGACCCAGTACTTC
CDR3aa: CASSLGLIQETQYF

d_gene: NA
j_gene: TRBJ1-1
abundance: few
len: 14
v_gene: TRBV2
CDR3nt: TGTGCCAGCAGTGTCATTAGGGGTTGGACTGAAGCTTTCTTT
CDR3aa: CASSVIRGWTEAFF

d_gene: TRBD2
j_gene: TRBJ2-7
abundance: NA
len: 16
v_gene: TRBV14
CDR3nt: TGTGCCAGCAGCCCCCGAGGAGCGGGAGTTTGGTACGAGCAGTACTTC
CDR3aa: CASSPRGAGVWYEQYF

d_gene: NA
j_gene: TRBJ2-7
abundance: once
len: 14
v_gene: TRBV2
CDR3nt: TGTGCCAGCATCCCAGGGGTAGGGTTTTACGAGCAGTACTTC
CDR3aa: CASIPGVGFYEQYF

d_gene: NA
j_gene: TRBJ2-4
abundance: NA
len: 13
v_gene: TRBV28
CDR3nt: TGTGCCAGCAGTTTTCCCCTCAAAAACATTCAGTACTTC
CDR3aa: CASSFPLKNIQYF

d_gene: NA
j_gene: TRBJ1-1
abundance: NA
len: 11
v_gene: TRBV29-1
CDR3nt: TGCAGCGTTGTTCAGGGATCTGAAGCTTTCTTT
CDR3aa: CSVVQGSEAFF

d_gene: TRBD1
j_gene: TRBJ1-1
abundance: NA
len: 14
v_gene: TRBV19
CDR3nt: TGTGCCAGTAGCATGGGACAGATGAACACTGAAGCTTTCTTT
CDR3aa: CASSMGQMNTEAFF

d_gene: TRBD2
j_gene: TRBJ2-1
abundance: once
len: 16
v_gene: TRBV4-2
CDR3nt: TGTGCCAGCAGCCTTCGGACTAGCGGGGATTACAATGAGCAGTTCTTC
CDR3aa: CASSLRTSGDYNEQFF

d_gene: TRBD1
j_gene: TRBJ2-5
abundance: NA
len: 15
v_gene: TRBV6-5
CDR3nt: TGTGCCAGCAGTTACTCTGGGACAGGCCAAGAGACCCAGTACTTC
CDR3aa: CASSYSGTGQETQYF

d_gene: TRBD1
j_gene: TRBJ2-4
abundance: NA
len: 13
v_gene: TRBV9
CDR3nt: TGTGCCAGCAGCGTAGCTAAAGGGACAGACCAGTACTTC
CDR3aa: CASSVAKGTDQYF

d_gene: NA
j_gene: TRBJ1-5
abundance: NA
len: 14
v_gene: TRBV30
CDR3nt: TGTGCCTGGAGTGTAGGGACACTCAATCAGCCCCAGCATTTT
CDR3aa: CAWSVGTLNQPQHF

d_gene: TRBD1
j_gene: TRBJ2-7
abundance: NA
len: 14
v_gene: TRBV5-4
CDR3nt: TGTGCCAGCAGACCCCGGGACAGGGAACTCGAGCAGTACTTC
CDR3aa: CASRPRDRELEQYF

d_gene: NA
j_gene: TRBJ2-1
abundance: NA
len: 19
v_gene: TRBV18
CDR3nt: TGTGCCAGCTCACCATGGAGACTAGGCACTGTGAGAAAGAGAGATGAGCAGTTCTTC
CDR3aa: CASSPWRLGTVRKRDEQFF

d_gene: NA
j_gene: TRBJ1-2
abundance: medium-sized
len: 14
v_gene: TRBV13
CDR3nt: TGTGCCAGCAGCTTTGCCCTGTCGGTCGATGGCTACACCTTC
CDR3aa: CASSFALSVDGYTF

d_gene: NA
j_gene: TRBJ1-2
abundance: NA
len: 14
v_gene: TRBV5-1
CDR3nt: TGCGCCAGCAGCCCAACCCTCGCCGGCTATGGCTACACCTTC
CDR3aa: CASSPTLAGYGYTF

d_gene: TRBD1
j_gene: TRBJ1-4
abundance: NA
len: 14
v_gene: TRBV10-3
CDR3nt: TGTGCCATCAGTGGGACAGGGACTAATGAAAAACTGTTTTTT
CDR3aa: CAISGTGTNEKLFF

d_gene: NA
j_gene: TRBJ2-1
abundance: NA
len: 13
v_gene: TRBV28
CDR3nt: TGTGCCAGCAGGGAGAGCTCCTACAATGAGCAGTTCTTC
CDR3aa: CASRESSYNEQFF

d_gene: TRBD2
j_gene: TRBJ2-7
abundance: NA
len: 16
v_gene: TRBV7-9
CDR3nt: TGTGCCAGCAGCCCCCCCGGCGCTAGCGGGAGCGGCGAGCAGTACTTC
CDR3aa: CASSPPGASGSGEQYF

d_gene: NA
j_gene: TRBJ2-3
abundance: NA
len: 14
v_gene: TRBV6-5
CDR3nt: TGTGCCAGCAGTTACGGGCAGGGCACAGATACGCAGTATTTT
CDR3aa: CASSYGQGTDTQYF

d_gene: TRBD1
j_gene: TRBJ2-7
abundance: few
len: 15
v_gene: TRBV10-3
CDR3nt: TGTGCCATCAGTGAGTCAGACAGGGGGCCGGGCGAGCAGTACTTC
CDR3aa: CAISESDRGPGEQYF

d_gene: NA
j_gene: TRBJ2-2
abundance: NA
len: 14
v_gene: TRBV7-2
CDR3nt: TGTGCCAGCAGCTTAGGGGGCTACACCGGGGAGCTGTTTTTT
CDR3aa: CASSLGGYTGELFF

d_gene: TRBD1
j_gene: TRBJ2-7
abundance: NA
len: 13
v_gene: TRBV6-5
CDR3nt: TGTGCCAGCAGTTCCGGGACAGGGGACGAGCAGTACTTC
CDR3aa: CASSSGTGDEQYF

d_gene: NA
j_gene: TRBJ2-5
abundance: NA
len: 11
v_gene: TRBV7-9
CDR3nt: TGTGCCAGCAGCCTTCAAGAGACCCAGTACTTC
CDR3aa: CASSLQETQYF

d_gene: TRBD2
j_gene: TRBJ2-1
abundance: NA
len: 15
v_gene: TRBV7-6
CDR3nt: TGTGCCAGCAGCTTCGGGACTAGCGGCCTCAATGAGCAGTTCTTC
CDR3aa: CASSFGTSGLNEQFF

d_gene: NA
j_gene: TRBJ2-2
abundance: NA
len: 16
v_gene: TRBV7-8
CDR3nt: TGTGCCAGCAGCATAATCGGCAGGGATAACACCGGGGAGCTGTTTTTT
CDR3aa: CASSIIGRDNTGELFF

d_gene: NA
j_gene: TRBJ2-1
abundance: NA
len: 15
v_gene: TRBV5-5
CDR3nt: TGTGCCAGCAGCTCCCCGGGATTTCAGCTCGATGAGCAGTTCTTC
CDR3aa: CASSSPGFQLDEQFF

d_gene: NA
j_gene: TRBJ2-1
abundance: few
len: 16
v_gene: TRBV4-1
CDR3nt: TGCGCCAGCAGCCCATACCTTTCCACAGGGTTCGATGAGCAGTTCTTC
CDR3aa: CASSPYLSTGFDEQFF

d_gene: NA
j_gene: TRBJ1-1
abundance: NA
len: 16
v_gene: TRBV5-8
CDR3nt: TGTGCCAGCAGCTTCCCGCGGGGGAATGTCAACACTGAAGCTTTCTTT
CDR3aa: CASSFPRGNVNTEAFF

d_gene: TRBD1
j_gene: TRBJ2-7
abundance: NA
len: 15
v_gene: TRBV15
CDR3nt: TGTGCCACCAGCGGATTGACAGGGGGAAGGTACGAGCAGTACTTC
CDR3aa: CATSGLTGGRYEQYF

d_gene: NA
j_gene: TRBJ2-3
abundance: NA
len: 14
v_gene: TRBV18
CDR3nt: TGTGCCAGCTCACTTTTAGGGGACACAGATACGCAGTATTTT
CDR3aa: CASSLLGDTDTQYF

d_gene: NA
j_gene: TRBJ2-7
abundance: NA
len: 13
v_gene: TRBV29-1
CDR3nt: TGCAGCGTTGCGCCTAGCCACTTCTACGAGCAGTACTTC
CDR3aa: CSVAPSHFYEQYF

d_gene: TRBD1
j_gene: TRBJ1-2
abundance: NA
len: 16
v_gene: TRBV28
CDR3nt: TGTGCCAGCAGTTTACCCGGGACAGGGGGGACGGGTGGCTACACCTTC
CDR3aa: CASSLPGTGGTGGYTF

d_gene: NA
j_gene: TRBJ2-7
abundance: NA
len: 14
v_gene: TRBV28
CDR3nt: TGTGCCAGCAGTTTATCAGCGGGTTCCTACGAGCAGTACTTC
CDR3aa: CASSLSAGSYEQYF

d_gene: TRBD1
j_gene: TRBJ1-4
abundance: NA
len: 15
v_gene: TRBV6-5
CDR3nt: TGTGCCAGCAGCCGTGGGGACAGCGACAATGAAAAACTGTTTTTT
CDR3aa: CASSRGDSDNEKLFF

d_gene: NA
j_gene: TRBJ2-1
abundance: NA
len: 16
v_gene: TRBV7-3
CDR3nt: TGTGCCAGCAGCTTAATCGGGGGAATCTCCTACAATGAGCAGTTCTTC
CDR3aa: CASSLIGGISYNEQFF

d_gene: TRBD2
j_gene: TRBJ2-3
abundance: NA
len: 16
v_gene: TRBV7-8
CDR3nt: TGTGCCAGCAGCTTAGTGAACGGGAGGCCCGAGGATACGCAGTATTTT
CDR3aa: CASSLVNGRPEDTQYF

d_gene: NA
j_gene: TRBJ2-7
abundance: NA
len: 13
v_gene: TRBV6-1
CDR3nt: TGTGCCAGCAGTGAATCTCAGGGAAACGAGCAGTACTTC
CDR3aa: CASSESQGNEQYF

d_gene: NA
j_gene: TRBJ2-4
abundance: NA
len: 15
v_gene: TRBV27
CDR3nt: TGTGCCAGCAGTCTCCTCGCAGGGGTTGGAAGCATTCAGTACTTC
CDR3aa: CASSLLAGVGSIQYF

d_gene: TRBD1
j_gene: TRBJ1-4
abundance: NA
len: 17
v_gene: TRBV30
CDR3nt: TGTGCCTGGAGTGTAGAAGGGGGACAGCCCTACGTCGGAAAACTGTTTTTT
CDR3aa: CAWSVEGGQPYVGKLFF

d_gene: TRBD1
j_gene: TRBJ2-7
abundance: NA
len: 15
v_gene: TRBV7-2
CDR3nt: TGTGCCAGCAGCTTAGGACAGGGGAGCTCCTACGAGCAGTACTTC
CDR3aa: CASSLGQGSSYEQYF

d_gene: TRBD1
j_gene: TRBJ2-7
abundance: NA
len: 13
v_gene: TRBV6-1
CDR3nt: TGTGCCAGCAAAAAAGGGGGCCCCTACGAGCAGTACTTC
CDR3aa: CASKKGGPYEQYF

d_gene: NA
j_gene: TRBJ1-1
abundance: NA
len: 13
v_gene: TRBV29-1
CDR3nt: TGCAGCGTTGACGGCGAGGGGGGGACTGAAGCTTTCTTT
CDR3aa: CSVDGEGGTEAFF

d_gene: NA
j_gene: TRBJ2-7
abundance: NA
len: 14
v_gene: TRBV7-2
CDR3nt: TGTGCCAGCAGCTTGCCTCTAGCACCCTACGAGCAGTACTTC
CDR3aa: CASSLPLAPYEQYF

d_gene: TRBD1
j_gene: TRBJ2-1
abundance: NA
len: 14
v_gene: TRBV30
CDR3nt: TGTGCCTGGAACCCCGGGACAGGGGGCAATGAGCAGTTCTTC
CDR3aa: CAWNPGTGGNEQFF

d_gene: NA
j_gene: TRBJ2-3
abundance: NA
len: 14
v_gene: TRBV7-9
CDR3nt: TGTGCCAGCAGCTTAGAGGGGCGCACAGATACGCAGTATTTT
CDR3aa: CASSLEGRTDTQYF

d_gene: NA
j_gene: TRBJ2-7
abundance: NA
len: 16
v_gene: TRBV5-1
CDR3nt: TGCGCCAGCAGCTTTACTACGGGGACTCGGTCCTACGAGCAGTACTTC
CDR3aa: CASSFTTGTRSYEQYF

d_gene: NA
j_gene: TRBJ2-1
abundance: NA
len: 14
v_gene: TRBV6-6
CDR3nt: TGTGCCAGCAGCTCAGACTCCCCTGCAAATGAGCAGTTCTTC
CDR3aa: CASSSDSPANEQFF

d_gene: NA
j_gene: TRBJ1-2
abundance: once
len: 15
v_gene: TRBV18
CDR3nt: TGTGCCAGCTCACCGGCCATCCTGGAGGCCTATGGCTACACCTTC
CDR3aa: CASSPAILEAYGYTF

d_gene: NA
j_gene: TRBJ1-1
abundance: NA
len: 13
v_gene: TRBV5-1
CDR3nt: TGCGCCAGCAGCCGGTCCGGGGACACTGAAGCTTTCTTT
CDR3aa: CASSRSGDTEAFF

d_gene: TRBD1
j_gene: TRBJ1-2
abundance: NA
len: 13
v_gene: TRBV6-5
CDR3nt: TGTGCCAGCAGTTACTCCGGGACAGATGGCTACACCTTC
CDR3aa: CASSYSGTDGYTF